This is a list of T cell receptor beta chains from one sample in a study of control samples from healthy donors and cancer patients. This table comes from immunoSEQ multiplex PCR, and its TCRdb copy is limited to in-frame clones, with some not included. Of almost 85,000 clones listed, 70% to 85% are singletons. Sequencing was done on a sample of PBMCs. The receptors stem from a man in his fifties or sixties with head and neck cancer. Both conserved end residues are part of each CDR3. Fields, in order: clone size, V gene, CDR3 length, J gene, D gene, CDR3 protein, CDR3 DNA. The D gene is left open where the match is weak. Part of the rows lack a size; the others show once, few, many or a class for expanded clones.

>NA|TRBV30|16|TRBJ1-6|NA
CAWSLLGSSYNSPLHF
TGTGCCTGGAGTTTATTGGGGAGCTCCTATAATTCACCCCTCCACTTT
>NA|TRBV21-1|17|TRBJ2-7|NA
CASSSGRDAAGAHEQYF
TGTGCCAGCAGCTCCGGCAGGGACGCAGCGGGAGCCCACGAGCAGTACTTC
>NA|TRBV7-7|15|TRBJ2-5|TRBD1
CASSPSTGGGKTQYF
TGTGCTAGCAGCCCATCTACAGGGGGCGGGAAGACCCAGTACTTC
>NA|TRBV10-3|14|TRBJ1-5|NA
CAISEGGFSQPQHF
TGTGCCATCAGCGAGGGGGGGTTTTCTCAGCCCCAGCATTTT
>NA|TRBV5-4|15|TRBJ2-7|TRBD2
CASSLVAGHPYEQYF
TGTGCCAGCAGCTTGGTAGCGGGGCATCCCTACGAGCAGTACTTC
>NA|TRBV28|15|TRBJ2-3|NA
CASSPGGPPLDTQYF
TGTGCCAGCAGCCCCGGGGGCCCACCCTTGGATACGCAGTATTTT
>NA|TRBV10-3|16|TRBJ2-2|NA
CAISDSSGRGTGELFF
TGTGCCATCAGTGACTCGAGCGGGCGTGGCACCGGGGAGCTGTTTTTT
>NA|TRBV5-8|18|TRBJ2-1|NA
CASSLALRWYPTYNEQFF
TGTGCCAGCAGCTTAGCCCTACGGTGGTATCCTACCTACAATGAGCAGTTCTTC
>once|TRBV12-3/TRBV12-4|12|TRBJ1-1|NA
CASSFSDTEAFF
TGTGCCAGCAGTTTCAGCGACACTGAAGCTTTCTTT
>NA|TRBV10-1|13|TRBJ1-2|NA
CASSEASNYGYTF
TGCGCCAGCAGTGAGGCCAGTAACTATGGCTACACCTTC
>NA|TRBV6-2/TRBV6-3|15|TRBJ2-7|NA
CASSYSRIYSYEQYF
TGTGCCAGCAGTTACTCGCGGATTTACTCCTACGAGCAGTACTTC
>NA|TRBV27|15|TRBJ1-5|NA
CASSLSGAIYQPQHF
TGTGCCAGCAGTTTATCCGGGGCTATTTATCAGCCCCAGCATTTT
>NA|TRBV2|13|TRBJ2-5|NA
CASRTGVQETQYF
TGTGCCAGCAGAACAGGAGTGCAAGAGACCCAGTACTTC
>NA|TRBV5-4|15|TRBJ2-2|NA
CASSSFGRLGGELFF
TGTGCCAGCAGCTCTTTCGGGAGATTGGGCGGGGAGCTGTTTTTT
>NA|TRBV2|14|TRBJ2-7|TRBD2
CASSGTSGSYEQYF
TGTGCCAGCAGCGGGACTAGCGGGAGCTACGAGCAGTACTTC
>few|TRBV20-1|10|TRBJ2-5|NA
CSALGETQYF
TGCAGTGCCCTCGGAGAGACCCAGTACTTC
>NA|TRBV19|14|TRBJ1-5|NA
CASSIQGHNQPQHF
TGTGCCAGTAGTATTCAGGGACACAATCAGCCCCAGCATTTT
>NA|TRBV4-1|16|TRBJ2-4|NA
CASSQVESVAKNIQYF
TGCGCCAGCAGCCAAGTTGAGTCTGTAGCCAAAAACATTCAGTACTTC
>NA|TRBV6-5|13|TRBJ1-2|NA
CASSYKGGYGYTF
TGTGCCAGCAGTTACAAGGGGGGCTATGGCTACACCTTC
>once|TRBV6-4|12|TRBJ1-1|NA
CASRGAHTEAFF
TGTGCCAGCAGGGGAGCTCACACTGAAGCTTTCTTT
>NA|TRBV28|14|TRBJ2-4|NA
CASSLSGAKNIQYF
TGTGCCAGCAGTTTATCGGGGGCCAAAAACATTCAGTACTTC
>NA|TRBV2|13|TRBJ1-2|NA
CASNPQQGYGYTF
TGTGCCAGCAATCCCCAGCAGGGCTATGGCTACACCTTC
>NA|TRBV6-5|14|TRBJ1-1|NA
CASSPFSLTFEAFF
TGTGCCAGCAGTCCCTTTAGTCTGACTTTCGAAGCTTTCTTT
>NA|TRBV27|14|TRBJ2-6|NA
CASKEFSGANVLTF
TGTGCCAGCAAGGAGTTCTCTGGGGCCAACGTCCTGACTTTC
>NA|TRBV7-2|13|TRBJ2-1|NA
CASSPEGPEQQFF
TGTGCCAGCAGCCCAGAAGGGCCAGAGCAGCAGTTCTTC
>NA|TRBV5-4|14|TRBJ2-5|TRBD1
CASSLQGAMETQYF
TGTGCCAGCAGCTTACAGGGGGCAATGGAGACCCAGTACTTC